This T cell receptor beta chain was sequenced in a study of technical replicates of blood from a few donors. Germline-derived CDR1 and CDR2 are MNHEY and SMNVEV (reference sequence). This CDR3 spans 14 amino acids. The J segment lost 7 bases and the V segment lost 3 bases, leaving 6 bases of the junction unmatched. Produced via immunoSEQ multiplex PCR; TCRdb's table is partial and in-frame only. The sample consists of more than 9,000 clones, roughly 94% of them appearing once. This clone was picked up one time. This rearrangement joins TRBV27 to TRBJ1-5, with 7 bases lining up with TRBD1. Sequences were obtained from PBMCs. This clonotype was obtained from a human donor in good health. The CDR3 sequence is CASSLTGRWQPQHF. Here the CDR3 DNA reads TGTGCCAGCAGTTTGACAGGGCGGTGGCAGCCCCAGCATTTT.